The 13 T cell receptor beta chains below were found in one sample sequenced in a study of blood T cell repertoires in COVID-19. The assay was immunoSEQ multiplex PCR, and TCRdb's table has in-frame clones only and misses some. The repertoire has a few hundred thousand clones, 85% to 90% of them found once; the top ten carry approximately 0.98%. The specimen was peripheral blood. These receptors were taken from a woman aged 40 to 50 with COVID-19, enrolled during active disease.

The V and J genes are TRBV7-9 and TRBJ2-7; tentatively, D is TRBD2 (5 bases). The germline gives CDR1 SEHNR, CDR2 FQNEAQ (reference sequence). V dropped 8 bases and J dropped 0 bases, with 14 bases sitting between them. There are 14 residues in the CDR3. The CDR3 reads CASAARTLSYEQYF. The DNA for the CDR3 is TGTGCCAGCGCGGCCAGGACTCTCTCCTACGAGCAGTACTTC.

The CDR3: CASSLGGESTDTQYF. CDR3 nucleotide sequence: TGTGCCAGCAGCTTGGGGGGAGAGAGCACAGATACGCAGTATTTT. The chain employs TRBV7-3 and TRBJ2-3; D might be TRBD2 (6 bases). This CDR3 has 15 amino acids. Germline V CDR1 and CDR2: SGHTA, FQGTGA. Trimming cost V 3 bases and J 0 bases, with 10 bases left between them.

The chain joins TRBV5-1 to TRBJ2-3; weak D call: TRBD2 (6 bases). This CDR3 contains 16 residues. V was shortened by 4 bases and J by 2 bases, with 17 bases between the two germline ends. The germline V gene encodes CDR1 SGHRS and CDR2 YFSETQ. CDR3 amino acids: CASSLPSSELTDTQYF. The CDR3 nucleotides read TGCGCCAGCAGCCTTCCCTCTAGCGAGCTCACAGATACGCAGTATTTT. Full variable domain (outside the CDR3, taken from reference TRBV5-1 and TRBJ2-3): KAGVTQTPRYLIKTRGQQVTLSCSPISGHRSVSWYQQTPGQGLQFLFEYFSETQRNKGNFPGRFSGRQFSNSRSEMNVSTLELGDSALYLCASSLPSSELTDTQYFGPGTRLTVL.

The V call is TRBV7-2, the J call TRBJ2-5; 9 nucleotides align to TRBD1. The CDR3 has 15 amino acids. V was clipped by 3 bases and J by 5 bases; unmatched bases: 7. The V gene's germline CDR1 is SGHTA and CDR2 FQGNSA. The CDR3 protein is CASSFPGQGVETQYF. CDR3 nucleotides: TGTGCCAGCAGCTTCCCGGGACAGGGCGTGGAGACCCAGTACTTC.

The V call is TRBV2, the J call TRBJ2-7; 8 bases align to TRBD2. The CDR3 runs 15 residues. Germline V gene data show CDR1 as SNHLY and CDR2 as FYNNEI. The trim removed 0 bases at V and 3 bases at J, leaving 4 bases unmatched. CDR3 nucleotide sequence: TGTGCCAGCAGTGAAGCTAGCGGGGATTACTACGAGCAGTACTTC. Residues: CASSEASGDYYEQYF. Looking up the rest from reference TRBV2 and TRBJ2-7 gives the full variable domain: EPEVTQTPSHQVTQMGQEVILRCVPISNHLYFYWYRQILGQKVEFLVSFYNNEISEKSEIFDDQFSVERPDGSNFTLKIRSTKLEDSAMYFCASSEASGDYYEQYFGPGTRLTVT.

The rearrangement joins TRBV30 to TRBJ2-3; 14 bases agree with TRBD2. CDR3 length: 15 amino acids. Germline CDR1 reads GTSNPN; CDR2 reads SVGIG (reference sequence). The ends lost 1 base at V and 4 bases at J; junction bases unmatched: 1. This CDR3 reads CAWSGLAGGSDTQYF. The CDR3 nucleotides read TGTGCCTGGAGTGGACTAGCGGGAGGGTCAGATACGCAGTATTTT.

The V gene is TRBV5-8, the J gene TRBJ1-1; D is perhaps TRBD1 (5 bases). V was pared by 1 base and J by 1 base, with 14 bases between. There are 16 residues in the CDR3. In germline, CDR1 is SGHTS, CDR2 YDEGEE. CDR3 sequence: CASSLRWGFGNTEAFF. The CDR3 DNA follows: TGTGCCAGCAGCTTGCGGTGGGGCTTCGGGAACACTGAAGCTTTCTTT.

Only one count was recorded for this clone. The same CDR3 can be traced to other DNA sequences in this sample. V usage is TRBV5-1 and J usage is TRBJ2-5, with TRBD1 identical over 9 bases. V lost 4 bases to trimming and J lost 2 bases; unmatched junction nucleotides: 3. In germline, CDR1 is SGHRS, CDR2 YFSETQ. This CDR3 has 14 residues. CDR3 nucleotide sequence: TGCGCCAGCAGCCTAGGGACAGGGCAAGAGACCCAGTACTTC. Its translation is CASSLGTGQETQYF.

The chain links TRBV18 to TRBJ2-1; possibly TRBD1 for D (6 bases). The CDR3 extends over 13 amino acids. Trimming removed 2 bases from V and 9 bases from J, with 11 bases in between. Germline values: CDR1 KGHSH, CDR2 LQKENI. The CDR3: CASSPVTGLEQFF. CDR3 nucleotide sequence: TGTGCCAGCTCACCAGTAACAGGGCTTGAGCAGTTCTTC.

The chain couples TRBV7-3 to TRBJ2-2; no firm D call. V was trimmed by 4 bases and J by 2 bases, leaving 8 bases between them. There are 14 residues in the CDR3. Germline values: CDR1 SGHTA, CDR2 FQGTGA. The CDR3 is CASSSYLNTGELFF. The CDR3 DNA follows: TGTGCCAGCAGCTCCTACCTAAACACCGGGGAGCTGTTTTTT.

The J gene is TRBJ2-3, the V gene TRBV5-1; the match to TRBD2 covers 16 bases. The CDR3 runs 17 residues. Germline loops: CDR1 SGHRS, CDR2 YFSETQ. V shed 3 bases, J shed 4 bases, and the junction held 5 bases outside the gene matches. The CDR3 nucleotides read TGCGCCAGCAGCTCGGGACTAGCGGGAGGGCCCGCAGATACGCAGTATTTT. It is translated as CASSSGLAGGPADTQYF.

The chain uses TRBV15 and TRBJ1-3; D might be TRBD1 (6 bases). This CDR3 contains 15 residues. CDR1 and CDR2 (germline): LNHNV, YYDKDF (reference sequence). Deletions cut 2 bases from V and 3 bases from J, with 11 bases between. The CDR3 reads CATSRSKGDGNTIYF. In DNA form, the CDR3 reads TGTGCCACCAGCAGAAGTAAGGGGGATGGAAACACCATATATTTT.

The chain recombines TRBV28 with TRBJ1-5; the D is unclear. Germline CDR1 MDHEN, CDR2 SYDVKM. The germline V and J ends were trimmed by 2 bases and 1 base, with 6 bases remaining between them. The CDR3 covers 14 residues. CDR3 DNA: TGTGCCAGCAGTTTACCATCCAGCAATCAGCCCCAGCATTTT. Residues: CASSLPSSNQPQHF.